Presented here are 27 T cell receptor beta chains from one specimen sequenced in a study of blood T cell repertoires in COVID-19. Sequencing used immunoSEQ multiplex PCR; TCRdb keeps in-frame clones, though not all of them. The sample has around 65,000 clones; roughly three quarters are singletons. The sequencing input was peripheral blood. The receptors here all came from a man aged 80 or over with acute or convalescent COVID-19.

J is TRBJ2-3 and V is TRBV5-1; no firm D call. V lost 2 bases and J lost 0, with 10 bases in between. The CDR3 is 15 residues long. Germline-derived CDR1 and CDR2 are SGHRS and YFSETQ. The CDR3 DNA reads as TGCGCCAGCAGCTTCTTAGGCGGTAGCACAGATACGCAGTATTTT. This encodes CASSFLGGSTDTQYF.

The rearrangement uses TRBV2 and TRBJ2-7; TRBD2 aligns across 12 bases. V lost 2 bases, J lost 3 bases, and 11 bases stayed unmatched. CDR3 length equals 18 residues. Germline V gene data show CDR1 as SNHLY and CDR2 as FYNNEI. CDR3 residues: CASSELLAGGPLDYEQYF. The CDR3 DNA follows: TGTGCCAGCAGTGAATTGCTAGCGGGAGGGCCCCTCGACTACGAGCAGTACTTC. Filled out from reference TRBV2 and TRBJ2-7, the complete variable domain reads EPEVTQTPSHQVTQMGQEVILRCVPISNHLYFYWYRQILGQKVEFLVSFYNNEISEKSEIFDDQFSVERPDGSNFTLKIRSTKLEDSAMYFCASSELLAGGPLDYEQYFGPGTRLTVT.

V gene TRBV11-2 combines with J gene TRBJ2-1; TRBD1 might be the D (5 bases). The germline V and J ends were trimmed by 5 bases and 6 bases, with 8 bases remaining between them. Germline CDR1 SGHAT, CDR2 FQNNGV. The CDR3 covers 12 residues. CDR3 region: CASSLQVNEQFF. The CDR3 nucleotides read TGTGCCAGCAGCCTACAGGTCAATGAGCAGTTCTTC.

The chain combines TRBV6-2 or TRBV6-3 with TRBJ2-7; TRBD1 aligns across 8 bases. Trimming took 5 bases from V and 3 from J; bases not matched to a gene: 18. CDR3 length: 18 amino acids. Germline V gives CDR1 MNHEY, CDR2 SVGEGT. Here the CDR3 DNA reads TGTGCCAGCAGTGGACAGGGATCTAAAGAAGTTCGAGGCTACGAGCAGTACTTC. This encodes CASSGQGSKEVRGYEQYF.

The genes are TRBV5-6 and TRBJ2-3, with D perhaps matching TRBD2 (6 bases). The CDR3 runs to 16 residues. CDR1 SGHDT and CDR2 YYEEEE come from the germline V gene. Trimming left V 0 bases short and J 2 bases short, with 13 bases between. As DNA, the CDR3 is TGTGCCAGCAGCTTGGGGGAGCGGGCTTACACAGATACGCAGTATTTT. It specifies CASSLGERAYTDTQYF.

CDR3 nucleotide sequence: TGCGCCAGCAGCCGTATGGCCGACTCCTACGAGCAGTACTTC. This codes for CASSRMADSYEQYF. This chain connects TRBV5-1 to TRBJ2-7, with D uncertain. V shed 4 bases and J shed 0 bases, with 11 bases lying between them. Germline CDR1 is SGHRS and CDR2 is YFSETQ. The CDR3 sequence is 14 residues long.

This clone has only a few counts. The sample has other DNA sequences that encode this CDR3 too. J is TRBJ2-7 and V is TRBV11-2; D is undetermined. The germline gives CDR1 SGHAT, CDR2 FQNNGV. This CDR3 region has 11 residues. The V gene lost 5 bases and the J gene lost 3 bases, with 5 bases spanning the gap. The CDR3 coding sequence is TGTGCCAGCAGCCGCGGCTACGAGCAGTACTTC. Its protein product is CASSRGYEQYF.

The chain recombines TRBV5-1 with TRBJ2-3; 8 bases agree with TRBD2. There are 15 residues in the CDR3. The V gene's germline CDR1 is SGHRS and CDR2 YFSETQ. With 2 bases clipped from V and 0 bases from J, the junction kept 2 bases outside the gene matches. The CDR3 coding sequence is TGCGCCAGCAGCTTACTAGCGGCTAGCACAGATACGCAGTATTTT. It yields the protein CASSLLAASTDTQYF. Variable domain in full (rest from reference TRBV5-1 and TRBJ2-3): KAGVTQTPRYLIKTRGQQVTLSCSPISGHRSVSWYQQTPGQGLQFLFEYFSETQRNKGNFPGRFSGRQFSNSRSEMNVSTLELGDSALYLCASSLLAASTDTQYFGPGTRLTVL.

This clone has a single count. V and J are TRBV18 and TRBJ1-4; D remains ambiguous. The V end lost 3 bases, the J end lost 4 bases, and 15 bases lay between the germline ends. This CDR3 has 16 amino acids. The germline CDR1 and CDR2 sequences are KGHSH and LQKENI. The CDR3 coding sequence is TGTGCCAGCTCACCCAGCGGACCCCGGAATAATGAAAAACTGTTTTTT. Its translation is CASSPSGPRNNEKLFF. The entire variable domain, with the rest obtained from reference TRBV18 and TRBJ1-4, is as follows: NAGVMQNPRHLVRRRGQEARLRCSPMKGHSHVYWYRQLPEEGLKFMVYLQKENIIDESGMPKERFSAEFPKEGPSILRIQQVVRGDSAAYFCASSPSGPRNNEKLFFGSGTQLSVL.

The chain couples TRBV6-5 to TRBJ2-3, with D possibly matching TRBD1 (6 bases). The CDR3 is made up of 15 amino acids. In germline, CDR1 is MNHEY, CDR2 SVGAGI. Trimming took off 2 bases at V and 1 base at J, with 10 bases between the two ends. CDR3 DNA: TGTGCCAGCAGTTACGGTCGACAGGGCACAGATACGCAGTATTTT. This sequence encodes CASSYGRQGTDTQYF.

The V gene is TRBV9, the J gene TRBJ2-1, with TRBD2 as a possible D gene (6 bases). Trimming took off 4 bases at V and 0 bases at J, with 11 bases between the two ends. There are 15 residues in the CDR3. In germline, CDR1 is SGDLS, CDR2 YYNGEE. The CDR3 DNA sequence: TGTGCCAGCAGCACCGGGACTGCCTCCTACAATGAGCAGTTCTTC. It encodes CASSTGTASYNEQFF.

The V and J genes are TRBV19 and TRBJ2-1, with 8 bases aligning to TRBD2. The trim removed 8 bases at V and 8 bases at J, leaving 11 bases unmatched. The CDR3 totals 14 residues. Germline CDR1 is LNHDA and CDR2 is SQIVND (reference sequence). CDR3 bases: TGTGCCAGTGGGGGGCGAGCGGGAGAATATGAGCAGTTCTTC. It is translated as CASGGRAGEYEQFF.

CDR3: CAWRSTGTSNYGYTF. CDR3 DNA: TGTGCCTGGAGATCTACAGGGACCTCTAACTATGGCTACACCTTC. V usage is TRBV30 and J usage is TRBJ1-2, with D possibly being TRBD1 (6 bases). Deletions cut 3 bases from V and 0 bases from J, with 14 bases between. Looked up from germline, CDR1 is GTSNPN and CDR2 is SVGIG (reference sequence). This CDR3 has 15 amino acids.

This clone was seen a handful of times. This rearrangement joins TRBV5-1 to TRBJ1-1; D not certain. The V end lost 1 base, the J end lost 1 base, and 11 bases lay between the germline ends. Germline assignment: CDR1 SGHRS and CDR2 YFSETQ. This CDR3 is built from 15 residues. The CDR3, as DNA: TGCGCCAGCAGCTTGAACTCCGCTTCGAACACTGAAGCTTTCTTT. It specifies CASSLNSASNTEAFF.

This chain uses TRBV7-9 with TRBJ2-2; TRBD2 aligns across 8 bases. CDR3 length: 14 residues. The V gene end was trimmed by 4 bases and the J gene end by 3 bases; junction bases not matched to a gene: 1. Germline CDR1 is SEHNR and CDR2 is FQNEAQ (reference sequence). CDR3 loop: CASSSLADTGELFF. CDR3 DNA sequence: TGTGCCAGCAGCTCACTAGCGGACACCGGGGAGCTGTTTTTT.

There are a few counts of this clone. Here the CDR3 DNA reads TGTGCCAGCAGGGGCAGCGGGGAGACCCAGTACTTC. Its translation: CASRGSGETQYF. This chain links TRBV2 with TRBJ2-5; a possible D gene is TRBD2 (6 bases). The CDR3 extends over 12 amino acids. Per the germline V gene, CDR1 is SNHLY and CDR2 is FYNNEI. Trimming stripped 6 bases from V and 5 bases from J, with 10 bases between.

J is TRBJ2-1 and V is TRBV18; TRBD2 agrees at 7 bases. Germline CDR1 KGHSH, CDR2 LQKENI. The CDR3 totals 18 residues. Trimming cost V 5 bases and J 8 bases; bases outside gene matches: 21. The CDR3, as DNA: TGTGCCAGCTCAGCTCTACTGAGGACTAGAACGGGGGGTGATGAGCAGTTCTTC. Its protein is CASSALLRTRTGGDEQFF.

This clone was counted a single time. This chain uses TRBV24-1 with TRBJ1-1; TRBD1 is a possible D gene (6 bases). Trimming cost V 3 bases and J 7 bases, with 11 bases left between them. The CDR3 runs to 13 residues. Germline V gene sequence: CDR1 KGHDR, CDR2 SFDVKD. The CDR3 reads CATSDRGAREAFF. The CDR3 bases are TGTGCCACCAGTGATCGGGGGGCGCGTGAAGCTTTCTTT.

J is TRBJ2-1 and V is TRBV4-3, with 9 bases that match TRBD1. This CDR3 is built from 15 residues. Per germline, CDR1 LGHNA and CDR2 YSLEER. The junction had 5 bases not matched to a gene; V was cut back by 1 base and J by 7 bases. CDR3 DNA sequence: TGCGCCAGCAGCCAAGGGACAGGGGCAAATAATGAGCAGTTCTTC. It yields the protein CASSQGTGANNEQFF.

This clone has just one count. The chain recombines TRBV3-1 (or the pseudogene TRBV3-2) with TRBJ2-5; 12 positions agree with TRBD2. The V segment lost 3 bases and the J segment 5 bases; nucleotides outside the gene matches: 7. Germline lookup yields CDR1 LGHDT and CDR2 YNNKEL (reference sequence). There are 16 residues in the CDR3. The CDR3 nucleotides are TGTGCCAGCAGCCAGTTGGCTAGCGGGGGGGCGGAGACCCAGTACTTC. Protein sequence: CASSQLASGGAETQYF.

The CDR3 loop is CASSYLRQGAGELFF. The CDR3 DNA sequence: TGTGCCAGCAGTTACCTCAGACAGGGAGCCGGGGAGCTGTTTTTT. The chain employs TRBV6-2 or TRBV6-3 and TRBJ2-2; 7 bases align to TRBD1. The CDR3 spans 15 residues. Unmatched junction bases numbered 6, after V lost 2 bases and J lost 6 bases. CDR1 is MNHEY and CDR2 is SVGEGT in the germline V gene.

The V call is TRBV29-1, the J call TRBJ2-7, with TRBD2 matching 12 bases. With 5 bases clipped from V and 7 bases from J, the junction kept 3 bases outside the gene matches. This CDR3 has 12 amino acids. Per germline, CDR1 SQVTM and CDR2 ANQGSEA. The CDR3 DNA reads as TGCAGCGTTCCAGGACTAGCGGGAGAGCAGTACTTC. This encodes CSVPGLAGEQYF.

The chain couples TRBV5-4 to TRBJ1-2; unclear D gene. V lost 5 bases and J 4 bases, leaving 21 bases between the germline ends. Germline CDR1 reads SGHNT; CDR2 reads YYREEE (reference sequence). The CDR3 is 16 amino acids. CDR3 loop: CASRDFVGEASYGYTF. The CDR3 DNA reads as TGTGCCAGCAGGGATTTCGTCGGGGAAGCCTCCTATGGCTACACCTTC.

This rearrangement joins TRBV5-6 to TRBJ1-1; D not resolved. CDR3 length equals 11 residues. Deletions cut 4 bases from V and 3 bases from J, with 4 bases between. Germline V gives CDR1 SGHDT, CDR2 YYEEEE. The CDR3 loop reads CASSLYTEAFF. CDR3 nucleotide sequence: TGTGCCAGCAGCCTTTACACTGAAGCTTTCTTT.

V is TRBV24-1 and J is TRBJ2-7; the D gene is possibly TRBD1 (5 bases). V shed 3 bases and J shed 4 bases, with 9 bases lying between them. This CDR3 region has 13 residues. Germline V gene sequence: CDR1 KGHDR, CDR2 SFDVKD. CDR3 amino acids: CATSDGHLYEQYF. The CDR3 DNA reads TGTGCCACCAGTGATGGACACTTATACGAGCAGTACTTC.

The V call is TRBV25-1, the J call TRBJ2-3; TRBD2 matches at 12 bases. CDR1 and CDR2 from the germline V gene are MGHDK and SYGVNS. J lost 4 bases, V lost 3 bases, and 5 bases had no gene match. The CDR3 spans 16 residues. CDR3 protein: CASSDRLAGDPDTQYF. DNA for the CDR3: TGTGCCAGCAGTGACAGACTAGCGGGGGACCCAGATACGCAGTATTTT.

The J gene is TRBJ2-2, the V gene TRBV7-2; D is uncertain. Germline V gives CDR1 SGHTA, CDR2 FQGNSA. V lost 5 bases and J 3 bases, leaving 10 bases between the germline ends. This CDR3 region has 14 residues. CDR3 amino acids: CASSTRAYTGELFF. CDR3 sequence (DNA): TGTGCCAGCAGCACTCGAGCTTACACCGGGGAGCTGTTTTTT. The full variable domain, its missing parts supplied by reference TRBV7-2 and TRBJ2-2, is GAGVSQSPSNKVTEKGKDVELRCDPISGHTALYWYRQSLGQGLEFLIYFQGNSAPDKSGLPSDRFSAERTGGSVSTLTIQRTQQEDSAVYLCASSTRAYTGELFFGEGSRLTVL.